These T cell receptor beta chains were read from a single sample in a study of T cells in tuberculosis. Repertoires were generated with immunoSEQ multiplex PCR, while TCRdb's copy carries only in-frame clones and drops some. The table includes tens of thousands of clones, 85% to 95% detected once. What was sequenced was PBMCs. These TCRs come from a donor between 10 and 35 years old with latent tuberculosis or without tuberculosis infection. Each CDR3 is given with its conserved first and last residue. The order of the fields is V gene, J gene, clone size, D gene, CDR3 DNA, CDR3 protein. D genes are given only for firm matches. Rows may omit the clone size; those that give it use once, few, many or a size class.

V gene: TRBV7-3
J gene: TRBJ2-2
clone size: -
D gene: -
CDR3 DNA: TGTGCCAGCAGGGCCCCAGCAGGGGACACCGGGGAGCTGTTTTTT
CDR3 protein: CASRAPAGDTGELFF

V gene: TRBV9
J gene: TRBJ1-3
clone size: -
D gene: -
CDR3 DNA: TGTGCCAGCAGCCTCAGGTCAGGGCCTGGAAACACCATATATTTT
CDR3 protein: CASSLRSGPGNTIYF

V gene: TRBV30
J gene: TRBJ2-7
clone size: -
D gene: TRBD2
CDR3 DNA: TGTGCCTGGAGTCCCGGGGGGGACTACGAGCAGTACTTC
CDR3 protein: CAWSPGGDYEQYF

V gene: TRBV6-1
J gene: TRBJ1-3
clone size: -
D gene: TRBD1
CDR3 DNA: TGTGCCAGCAGTGAAGCTTGGGGACAGGGGGCATACACCATATATTTT
CDR3 protein: CASSEAWGQGAYTIYF

V gene: TRBV4-3
J gene: TRBJ1-2
clone size: -
D gene: -
CDR3 DNA: TGCGCCAGCAGCCAAGATGGGGAAGGGGATCGCTACACCTTC
CDR3 protein: CASSQDGEGDRYTF

V gene: TRBV9
J gene: TRBJ2-7
clone size: -
D gene: TRBD1
CDR3 DNA: TGTGCCAGCAGCGTAGGACAGGGGGTCGACGAGCAGTACTTC
CDR3 protein: CASSVGQGVDEQYF

V gene: TRBV7-2
J gene: TRBJ1-2
clone size: -
D gene: -
CDR3 DNA: TGTGCCAGCAGCCCCGGAGGGGCCCTCTATGGCTACACCTTC
CDR3 protein: CASSPGGALYGYTF

V gene: TRBV6-1
J gene: TRBJ1-4
clone size: -
D gene: -
CDR3 DNA: TGTGCCAGCAGTGATATGACGGGGGAAAAACTGTTTTTT
CDR3 protein: CASSDMTGEKLFF

V gene: TRBV6-6
J gene: TRBJ2-4
clone size: -
D gene: TRBD1
CDR3 DNA: TGTGCCAGCCGAGGCTGGGGACAGGGCGAAAACATTCAGTACTTC
CDR3 protein: CASRGWGQGENIQYF

V gene: TRBV27
J gene: TRBJ2-2
clone size: -
D gene: -
CDR3 DNA: TGTGCCAGCAGTTTACAGCGGCAGGCCGGGGAGCTGTTTTTT
CDR3 protein: CASSLQRQAGELFF

V gene: TRBV15
J gene: TRBJ2-1
clone size: -
D gene: TRBD2
CDR3 DNA: TGTGCCACCAGCAGAGATGAGGTAGCGGGGGGACGGGATGAGCAGTTCTTC
CDR3 protein: CATSRDEVAGGRDEQFF

V gene: TRBV19
J gene: TRBJ1-2
clone size: once
D gene: -
CDR3 DNA: TGTGCCAGTAGTATTGGTGAGTCGGCAGGCTACTACACCTTC
CDR3 protein: CASSIGESAGYYTF

V gene: TRBV7-6
J gene: TRBJ1-3
clone size: -
D gene: -
CDR3 DNA: TGTGCCAGCAGCCCTACCCCGGGGGACTCTGGAAACACCATATATTTT
CDR3 protein: CASSPTPGDSGNTIYF

V gene: TRBV27
J gene: TRBJ2-5
clone size: -
D gene: -
CDR3 DNA: TGTGCCAGCAGTCGGACAGGGCGGGAGCAGTACTTC
CDR3 protein: CASSRTGREQYF

V gene: TRBV7-2
J gene: TRBJ1-1
clone size: -
D gene: -
CDR3 DNA: TGTGCCAGCAGCTTAGCGCGGGGCACTGAAGCTTTCTTT
CDR3 protein: CASSLARGTEAFF

V gene: TRBV7-2
J gene: TRBJ1-2
clone size: -
D gene: -
CDR3 DNA: TGTGCCAGCAGCTTAGGGGCCCAGGCGGGCTATGGCTACACCTTC
CDR3 protein: CASSLGAQAGYGYTF

V gene: TRBV5-1
J gene: TRBJ1-2
clone size: -
D gene: -
CDR3 DNA: TGCGCCAGCAGCCCCCGGCAATCCCGGGACACCGGTTATGGCTACACCTTC
CDR3 protein: CASSPRQSRDTGYGYTF

V gene: TRBV25-1
J gene: TRBJ1-3
clone size: -
D gene: -
CDR3 DNA: TGTGCCAGCAGTGACAGACATGGCTCTGGAAACACCATATATTTT
CDR3 protein: CASSDRHGSGNTIYF

V gene: TRBV19
J gene: TRBJ2-2
clone size: -
D gene: -
CDR3 DNA: TGTGCCAGTGATATGGGACAGAACACCGGGGAGCTGTTTTTT
CDR3 protein: CASDMGQNTGELFF

V gene: TRBV6-1
J gene: TRBJ1-5
clone size: -
D gene: -
CDR3 DNA: TGTGCCAGCAGTGACACCGCCGGAGGTGGGATGGGGAGCAATCAGCCCCAGCATTTT
CDR3 protein: CASSDTAGGGMGSNQPQHF

V gene: TRBV29-1
J gene: TRBJ2-7
clone size: -
D gene: TRBD1
CDR3 DNA: TGCAGCGTCGGACAGGGAGACTACGAGCAGTACTTC
CDR3 protein: CSVGQGDYEQYF

V gene: TRBV7-9
J gene: TRBJ2-7
clone size: -
D gene: TRBD2
CDR3 DNA: TGTGCCAGCAGCACCGGGACTAGCGGGGGGGATACCTACGAGCAGTACTTC
CDR3 protein: CASSTGTSGGDTYEQYF

V gene: TRBV5-6
J gene: TRBJ2-7
clone size: -
D gene: TRBD1
CDR3 DNA: TGTGCCAGCAGCTTCCCCGGGACAGGCCACGAGCAGTACTTC
CDR3 protein: CASSFPGTGHEQYF

V gene: TRBV19
J gene: TRBJ1-5
clone size: -
D gene: TRBD1
CDR3 DNA: TGTGCCAGTAGTCCCCGGACAGGGTCGTGGAATCAGCCCCAGCATTTT
CDR3 protein: CASSPRTGSWNQPQHF